One and the same sample provided the 6 T cell receptor beta chains below, sequenced in a study of OX40 agonist ivuxolimab in advanced cancers. Here immunoSEQ multiplex PCR was the method, and the copy in TCRdb shows in-frame clones only, minus some. The table has some 26,000 clones, more than 75% seen once. This material consisted of CD4+ or CD8+ T cells sorted from blood, taken in a trial of the OX40 agonist ivuxolimab. The source is an adult with an advanced solid tumor such as melanoma, head and neck, liver or kidney cancer.

The V and J genes are TRBV5-1 and TRBJ2-3, with 9 bases matching TRBD2. Germline trimming cut 2 bases from V and 1 base from J; bases unmatched to any gene: 2. Per germline, CDR1 SGHRS and CDR2 YFSETQ. CDR3 length equals 15 residues. The CDR3 reads CASSFRTSGTDTQYF. The CDR3 region has the DNA TGCGCCAGCAGCTTTCGGACTAGCGGCACAGATACGCAGTATTTT.

The chain's CDR3 is CASSRATATNEKLFF. The CDR3 DNA reads TGCGCCAGCAGCCGGGCAACAGCAACTAATGAAAAACTGTTTTTT. The V gene is TRBV4-1, the J gene TRBJ1-4; D is ambiguous. With 4 bases removed from V and 0 bases from J, the gap between germline ends came to 9 bases. This CDR3 comprises 15 residues. Germline CDR1 reads MGHRA; CDR2 reads YSYEKL.

The chain employs TRBV15 and TRBJ2-7, with 8 positions matching TRBD2. This CDR3 is 14 amino acids long. Trimming removed 1 base from V and 3 bases from J; junction bases left unmatched: 2. Germline V gives CDR1 LNHNV, CDR2 YYDKDF (reference sequence). This CDR3 reads CATSRVAGSYEQYF. CDR3 nucleotides: TGTGCCACCAGCAGAGTAGCGGGGAGCTACGAGCAGTACTTC. The variable domain in full, with the rest retrieved from reference TRBV15 and TRBJ2-7, is DAMVIQNPRYQVTQFGKPVTLSCSQTLNHNVMYWYQQKSSQAPKLLFHYYDKDFNNEADTPDNFQSRRPNTSFCFLDIRSPGLGDTAMYLCATSRVAGSYEQYFGPGTRLTVT.

This clone occurred a few times. The rearrangement uses TRBV7-3 and TRBJ2-5, with 10 bases aligning to TRBD2. The CDR3 extends over 19 amino acids. The trim removed 3 bases at V and 2 bases at J, leaving 15 bases unmatched. Germline V gives CDR1 SGHTA, CDR2 FQGTGA. CDR3 region: CASSFLKSGRAIGQETQYF. For the CDR3, the DNA is TGTGCCAGCAGCTTCCTCAAGAGCGGGAGGGCAATCGGGCAAGAGACCCAGTACTTC.

This chain connects TRBV5-1 to TRBJ1-4; TRBD1 aligns across 8 bases. This CDR3 has 19 residues. V shed 3 bases and J 0 bases; nucleotides not matched to a gene: 13. CDR1 SGHRS and CDR2 YFSETQ come from the germline V gene. CDR3 loop: CASSSDPGQDYPTNEKLFF. The CDR3 coding sequence is TGCGCCAGCAGCTCGGATCCGGGACAGGACTACCCAACTAATGAAAAACTGTTTTTT.

For the CDR3, the DNA is TGTGCCAGCAGCGGACTAGCGGAGGACACCGGGGAGCTGTTTTTT. Protein sequence: CASSGLAEDTGELFF. The gene calls are TRBV2 and TRBJ2-2; 10 bases map to TRBD2. J was trimmed by 3 bases and V by 6 bases; bases with no gene match: 4. CDR1 is SNHLY, CDR2 FYNNEI, per germline. The CDR3 is 15 residues long.